Each of the 20 T cell receptor beta chains below was sequenced from the same sample in a study of Graves' ophthalmopathy and Graves' hyperthyroidism. For repertoire sequencing, the TCR beta CDR3 regions were amplified from RNA transcripts. The first-round RT-PCR employed HTBI primers together with the Qiagen OneStep RT-PCR kit. A multiplex PCR was then performed as the second round. TCRdb re-called the multiplex PCR reads with MiXCR, one entry per CDR3 protein. The table has 300,000 to 450,000 distinct CDR3 sequences, about 18% seen once. The sequenced sample was peripheral blood. All receptors derive from an adult woman with stable Graves' hyperthyroidism.

This rearrangement joins TRBV20-1 to TRBJ1-5; D call uncertain. With 0 bases removed from V and 1 base from J, the gap between germline ends came to 7 bases. This CDR3 is built from 14 residues. Per the germline V gene, CDR1 is DFQATT and CDR2 is SNEGSKA (reference sequence). The CDR3 nucleotides are TGCAGTGCTAGAGAGCCGTCGAGCAATCAGCCCCAGCATTTT. It codes for CSAREPSSNQPQHF.

This clonotype appeared a few times. The V call is TRBV28, the J call TRBJ2-7; D unresolved. V lost 4 bases to trimming and J lost 4 bases, with 20 bases between them. The CDR3 extends over 16 amino acids. From germline, CDR1 is MDHEN and CDR2 SYDVKM. CDR3 nucleotides: TGTGCCAGCAGTTCCGGTAGTAGCCGCAGCCCTTACGAGCAGTACTTC. This gives the protein CASSSGSSRSPYEQYF.

This clonotype was seen at least ten times. The chain employs TRBV28 and TRBJ2-5; 10 nucleotides align to TRBD2. Trimming removed 4 bases from V and 1 base from J; junction bases left unmatched: 6. CDR1 is MDHEN, CDR2 SYDVKM, per germline. The CDR3 is 16 residues long. The CDR3 DNA is TGTGCCAGCAGTTCGAGGCTAGCGGGAGTCCAAGAGACCCAGTACTTC. Residues: CASSSRLAGVQETQYF.

A remark on this clonotype: One end of the junction varies from germline; a read error may be responsible. This rearrangement joins TRBV4-3 to TRBJ2-5; TRBD2 matches 11 bases. The CDR3 spans 15 residues. The germline gives CDR1 LGHNA, CDR2 YSLEER. The CDR3 region is CASSHDRASGRRLDF. In DNA form, the CDR3 reads TGCGCCAGCAGCCATGATAGGGCTAGCGGGAGGCGCTTGGACTTC.

This clonotype was counted at least ten times. The rearrangement joins TRBV6-1 to TRBJ2-7; 7 positions agree with TRBD2. V was clipped by 7 bases and J by 8 bases; unmatched bases: 11. The CDR3 has 13 amino acids. From germline, CDR1 is MNHNS and CDR2 SASEGT. DNA for the CDR3: TGTGCCAGCATGTGGGGGGGGGTAGAGAAGCAGTACTTC. Protein: CASMWGGVEKQYF.

This chain joins TRBV6-5 and TRBJ2-5, with TRBD2 matching 8 bases. Germline CDR1 and CDR2: MNHEY and SVGAGI. This CDR3 contains 15 residues. With 2 bases clipped from V and 2 bases from J, the junction kept 4 bases outside the gene matches. CDR3 residues: CASSYPGRDQETQYF. The CDR3 DNA sequence: TGTGCCAGCAGTTACCCCGGGAGGGATCAAGAGACCCAGTACTTC.

This clonotype was found many times. V and J are TRBV7-2 and TRBJ2-7; D is ambiguous. The CDR3 is 14 amino acids. CDR1 is SGHTA, CDR2 FQGNSA, per germline. Trimming removed 2 bases from V and 1 base from J, with 9 bases in between. The CDR3, as DNA: TGTGCCAGCAGCTTATATATTTCATCCTACGAGCAGTACTTC. Translated: CASSLYISSYEQYF.

This rearrangement joins TRBV4-2 to TRBJ2-7, with D possibly being TRBD1 (6 bases). V lost 1 base to trimming and J lost 0 bases, with 10 bases between them. The CDR3 runs to 15 residues. The germline V gene encodes CDR1 LGHNA and CDR2 YNFKEQ. The CDR3 DNA reads as TGTGCCAGCAGCCAAGGCCCGGACAGCTCCTACGAGCAGTACTTC. Its translation: CASSQGPDSSYEQYF.

This clonotype was seen repeatedly, ten times or more. This sequence joins TRBV5-5 and TRBJ1-1; D is uncertain. This CDR3 has 15 residues. Germline lookup yields CDR1 SGHKS and CDR2 YYEKEE (reference sequence). The ends were cut back, 6 bases at V and 6 bases at J, with 21 bases in the middle. The DNA of the CDR3 is TGTGCCAGCAACGACGAGTCTTATACCTCGCCTGAAGCTTTCTTT. It yields the protein CASNDESYTSPEAFF.

This clonotype occurred many times. The chain couples TRBV20-1 to TRBJ1-5; D is unresolved. Germline CDR1 DFQATT, CDR2 SNEGSKA (reference sequence). Trimming left V 0 bases short and J 1 base short, with 10 bases between. CDR3 length: 15 amino acids. In nucleotides, the CDR3 is TGCAGTGCTAGAGATCGAATGGGCAGCAATCAGCCCCAGCATTTT. This sequence encodes CSARDRMGSNQPQHF.

Ten or more counts support this clonotype. The rearrangement uses TRBV18 and TRBJ2-7, with 9 bases identical to TRBD1. This CDR3 has 15 amino acids. Looked up from germline, CDR1 is KGHSH and CDR2 is LQKENI. Trimming at V came to 4 bases and at J to 3 bases, leaving 7 bases not matched to a gene. DNA for the CDR3: TGTGCCAGCTCACTACAGGGGGCCACCAGCTACGAGCAGTACTTC. Translated, it gives CASSLQGATSYEQYF.

The sample holds many counts of this clonotype. V and J are TRBV6-6 and TRBJ1-5; D remains ambiguous. Per germline, CDR1 MNHNY and CDR2 SVGAGI (reference sequence). The CDR3 is 13 residues long. The V end was cut by 0 bases, the J end by 3 bases, with 3 bases between. The CDR3 loop is CASSYSSNQPQHF. In nucleotides, the CDR3 is TGTGCCAGCAGTTACTCTTCCAATCAGCCCCAGCATTTT.

This clonotype has at least ten counts. This CDR3 reads CSVTAGGSSYEQYF. The CDR3 DNA reads TGCAGCGTTACAGCGGGAGGGAGCTCCTACGAGCAGTACTTC. The chain employs TRBV29-1 and TRBJ2-7, with 10 bases that match TRBD2. Germline CDR1 reads SQVTM; CDR2 reads ANQGSEA. The trim removed 5 bases at V and 0 bases at J, leaving 4 bases unmatched. The CDR3 is 14 amino acids.

The table lists this clonotype with many counts. The chain employs TRBV10-3 and TRBJ2-7; 7 bases are shared with TRBD1. Germline trimming cut 3 bases from V and 2 bases from J; bases unmatched to any gene: 4. Germline CDR1 and CDR2: ENHRY and SYGVKD. CDR3 size: 14 residues. The DNA of the CDR3 is TGTGCCATCAGTGACTTGACAGGGACCTACGAGCAGTACTTC. Translation gives CAISDLTGTYEQYF.

This clonotype turned up a few times. The CDR3 protein is CASSPGPGQGYTF. For the CDR3, the DNA is TGTGCCAGCAGCCCCGGTCCGGGACAGGGTTACACCTTC. This chain joins TRBV3-1 and TRBJ1-2, with 9 bases aligning to TRBD1. Germline V gene lookup returns CDR1 LGHDT and CDR2 YNNKEL (reference sequence). V lost 4 bases and J lost 11; bases outside the gene matches: 8. The CDR3 has 13 amino acids.

This clonotype was detected ten times or more. This chain connects TRBV29-1 to TRBJ2-7; 9 bases are a match to TRBD2. The V segment lost 6 bases and the J segment 5 bases; nucleotides outside the gene matches: 5. There are 12 residues in the CDR3. The germline V gene encodes CDR1 SQVTM and CDR2 ANQGSEA. The CDR3 here is CSVRGGPNEQYF. The DNA of the CDR3 is TGCAGCGTGCGGGGGGGCCCTAACGAGCAGTACTTC.

Notes on this clonotype: One base away lies a much larger clone, so this may be a sequencing read error. This chain joins TRBV7-2 and TRBJ2-7, with a weak D call TRBD1 (7 bases). Germline V gene sequence: CDR1 SGHTA, CDR2 FQGNSA. The CDR3 consists of 14 residues. The CDR3 DNA reads TGTGCCAGCAGCTTCCGGGCAGGGGGGAGCGAGCAGTGCTTC. Amino acid sequence: CASSFRAGGSEQCF.

The table lists this clonotype with a count of one. The junction differs from germline at one of its ends, possibly a read error. The chain uses TRBV28 and TRBJ2-7; perhaps TRBD1 as D (5 bases). Per the germline V gene, CDR1 is MDHEN and CDR2 is SYDVKM. This CDR3 is built from 13 residues. CDR3 in amino acids: CASRDKGRYDQYF. The CDR3 DNA reads TGTGCCAGCAGAGACAAGGGGCGGTACGATCAGTACTTC.

This clonotype was detected ten times or more. The chain joins TRBV2 to TRBJ2-2; the D is unclear. CDR3 length: 12 residues. V shed 1 base and J shed 6 bases, with 3 bases lying between them. CDR1 and CDR2 from the germline V gene are SNHLY and FYNNEI. The CDR3 region has the DNA TGTGCCAGCAGTGAAGTACCCGGGGAGCTGTTTTTT. It translates to CASSEVPGELFF.

The CDR3 is CAWSVRGTAVRYGYTF. The CDR3 nucleotides are TGTGCCTGGAGTGTACGTGGGACGGCGGTGAGGTATGGCTACACCTTC. V usage is TRBV30 and J usage is TRBJ1-2, with D perhaps matching TRBD1 (5 bases). Germline loops: CDR1 GTSNPN, CDR2 SVGIG (reference sequence). CDR3 length: 16 amino acids. The ends were cut back, 0 bases at V and 5 bases at J, with 19 bases in the middle. The full variable domain, completed using reference TRBV30 and TRBJ1-2, is SQTIHQWPATLVQPVGSPLSLECTVEGTSNPNLYWYRQAAGRGLQLLFYSVGIGQISSEVPQNLSASRPQDRQFILSSKKLLLSDSGFYLCAWSVRGTAVRYGYTFGSGTRLTVV.